This is a list of T cell receptor beta chains from one sample in a study of regulatory T cells in long-lasting Graves disease. TCRdb called the multiplex PCR reads again in MiXCR, with one record for every CDR3 protein. The profile shows roughly 610,000 distinct CDR3 sequences, roughly 16% of them singletons. These data are also associated with another study on T cells in Graves' hyperthyroidism and ophthalmopathy.

The material was peripheral blood mononuclear cells (PBMCs), obtained at new diagnosis, from a patient treated with antithyroid drugs. These receptors were obtained from a man aged 18 to 35 with Graves disease. The CDR3 runs from the conserved cysteine through the conserved F or W. D genes are given only for firm matches. Clone size is not always given. Where it is, it says once, few, many or a class for expanded clones.

D	J	V	size	length	CDR3	DNA
.	TRBJ2-1	TRBV27	many	20	CASSFRPQRGLVSSYNEQFF	TGTGCCAGCAGTTTTCGACCGCAACGGGGGCTCGTCAGCTCCTACAATGAGCAGTTCTTC
.	TRBJ2-3	TRBV20-1	many	14	CSAREAWSTDTQYF	TGCAGTGCTAGAGAGGCCTGGAGCACAGATACGCAGTATTTT
TRBD1	TRBJ2-5	TRBV5-1	.	16	CASSLGDRTRQETQYF	TGCGCCAGCAGCTTGGGGGACAGGACAAGACAAGAGACCCAGTACTTC
.	TRBJ2-7	TRBV5-1	many	15	CASSLVGAGDYEQYF	TGCGCCAGCAGCTTGGTAGGGGCTGGGGACTACGAGCAGTACTTC
.	TRBJ2-3	TRBV30	many	14	CAWSLRGWSDTQYF	TGTGCCTGGAGTTTGAGGGGGTGGTCAGATACGCAGTATTTT
.	TRBJ1-6	TRBV6-1	.	13	CASRSPGNSPLHF	TGTGCCAGCAGGTCCCCGGGAAATTCACCCCTCCACTTT
.	TRBJ2-5	TRBV27	many	15	CASTSLEGSGETQYF	TGTGCCAGCACTTCCTTGGAGGGGTCAGGGGAGACCCAGTACTTC
.	TRBJ1-4	TRBV12-3/TRBV12-4	many	17	CASSLARPGVANEKLFF	TGTGCCAGCAGTTTAGCACGACCGGGCGTGGCGAATGAAAAACTGTTTTTT
.	TRBJ1-1	TRBV28	many	15	CASNFLSARYTEAFF	TGTGCCAGCAACTTTCTATCAGCTAGGTACACTGAAGCTTTCTTT
.	TRBJ2-5	TRBV30	many	15	CAWSVGRGSQETQYF	TGTGCCTGGAGTGTGGGAAGGGGCAGCCAAGAGACCCAGTACTTC
.	TRBJ2-2	TRBV19	.	15	CASSGERVNTGELFF	TGTGCCAGTAGTGGGGAGCGGGTGAACACCGGGGAGCTGTTTTTT
TRBD2	TRBJ2-4	TRBV29-1	.	13	CSVEQTSGDLQYF	TGCAGCGTTGAACAGACTAGCGGGGATCTCCAGTACTTC
.	TRBJ1-2	TRBV20-1	few	15	CSARDGLGGFYGYTF	TGCAGTGCTAGAGATGGGTTGGGGGGGTTCTATGGCTACACCTTC
TRBD2	TRBJ2-3	TRBV7-6	.	17	CASAPQPTSPLQHTQYF	TGTGCCAGCGCCCCCCAGCCGACTAGCCCGTTACAGCATACGCAGTATTTT
.	TRBJ2-3	TRBV7-9	.	15	CASSLPGRGTDTQYF	TGTGCCAGCAGCTTACCGGGACGAGGCACAGATACGCAGTATTTT
TRBD1	TRBJ1-1	TRBV3-1	many	15	CASSLRDRSNTEAFF	TGTGCCAGCAGCCTCCGGGACAGGAGTAACACTGAAGCTTTCTTT
TRBD2	TRBJ2-1	TRBV20-1	.	13	CSRANPGGNEQFF	TGCAGTCGTGCTAATCCGGGGGGAAATGAGCAGTTCTTC
TRBD1	TRBJ2-5	TRBV5-1	many	14	CASSIGTGQETQYF	TGCGCCAGCAGCATCGGGACAGGGCAAGAGACCCAGTACTTC
.	TRBJ2-7	TRBV27	few	13	CASSLGAEYEQYF	TGTGCCAGCAGTTTAGGGGCAGAATACGAGCAGTACTTC
.	TRBJ2-3	TRBV7-9	many	15	CASSFARGSTDTQYF	TGTGCCAGCAGCTTCGCCCGCGGGAGCACAGATACGCAGTATTTT
.	TRBJ2-6	TRBV7-9	few	19	CASSPGTLRGTGGANVLTF	TGTGCCAGCAGCCCCGGGACATTAAGGGGAACGGGTGGGGCCAACGTCCTGACTTTC
.	TRBJ2-3	TRBV7-2	.	17	CASSLGGPGTSTETQYF	TGTGCCAGCAGCTTAGGAGGTCCCGGTACTAGCACAGAAACGCAGTATTTT
.	TRBJ1-5	TRBV28	.	16	CASSFRGGKSNQPQHF	TGTGCCAGCAGTTTCCGGGGTGGGAAGAGCAATCAGCCCCAGCATTTT
.	TRBJ2-3	TRBV24-1	many	15	CATSEAGSRGDTQYF	TGTGCCACCAGTGAAGCCGGGAGTAGGGGAGATACGCAGTATTTT
.	TRBJ2-5	TRBV7-3	many	14	CASSLDRSQETQYF	TGTGCCAGCAGCTTAGACAGGAGCCAAGAGACCCAGTACTTC
.	TRBJ1-3	TRBV29-1	few	16	CSVEHPPDSSGNTIYF	TGCAGCGTTGAGCACCCCCCCGACAGCTCTGGAAACACCATATATTTT
TRBD1	TRBJ2-7	TRBV7-2	once	15	CASSLRQGRGYEQYF	TGTGCCAGCAGTCTCCGACAGGGAAGAGGCTACGAGCAGTACTTC